The 5 T cell receptor beta chains below come from one sample, sequenced in a study of cytotoxic CD8 clonotypes in ibrutinib-treated CLL (dated by TCRdb to the early 2020s). The library was prepared using the immunoSEQ multiplex PCR assay. Not all clones reach the TCRdb copy of this immuneACCESS table, which keeps in-frame sequences only. Checked studies attribute under half of the gap to unresolved V genes and leave the rest unexplained. The sample data list 190,000 or so clones, and around 72% of these were observed just once. Jointly, the top ten make up around an eighth of the sample. According to the study, the label for this sample's time point signals: 20 to 25 months on ibrutinib. The sample consisted of PBMCs, taken after 24 months of ibrutinib treatment. The receptors shown here come from a human donor with chronic lymphocytic leukemia.

The chain recombines TRBV9 with TRBJ2-1; no clear D. The CDR3 consists of 15 residues. V lost 0 bases and J lost 0, with 7 bases in between. Germline V gene lookup returns CDR1 SGDLS and CDR2 YYNGEE. The CDR3 bases are TGTGCCAGCAGCGTAGAAGCAGGCTCCTACAATGAGCAGTTCTTC. Translation: CASSVEAGSYNEQFF.

This chain joins TRBV7-3 and TRBJ2-3; 10 bases align to TRBD2. J gave up 0 bases and V 2 bases, and 8 bases lay outside the gene matches. The CDR3 has 18 amino acids. The germline gives CDR1 SGHTA, CDR2 FQGTGA. The chain's CDR3 is CASSLVGRTSGSTDTQYF. DNA of the CDR3: TGTGCCAGCAGCTTAGTGGGTCGGACTAGCGGTAGCACAGATACGCAGTATTTT.

This chain connects TRBV20-1 to TRBJ2-3; weak D call: TRBD2 (5 bases). The CDR3 extends over 11 amino acids. Germline CDR1 is DFQATT and CDR2 is SNEGSKA (reference sequence). The ends were cut back, 3 bases at V and 8 bases at J, with 9 bases in the middle. The CDR3 reads CSASPAGTQYF. Written as DNA, the CDR3 is TGCAGTGCTAGCCCCGCGGGTACGCAGTATTTT.

The J gene is TRBJ2-2, the V gene TRBV11-3; 8 bases fit TRBD1. Trimming at V came to 2 bases and at J to 3 bases, leaving 2 bases not matched to a gene. The CDR3 has 15 residues. Germline CDR1 SGHNT, CDR2 YENEEA. The CDR3 DNA reads as TGTGCCAGCAGCTTACAGGGGGCCGACACCGGGGAGCTGTTTTTT. Residues: CASSLQGADTGELFF.

This rearrangement joins TRBV5-1 to TRBJ2-7; 8 nucleotides line up with TRBD1. The V gene's germline CDR1 is SGHRS and CDR2 YFSETQ. Trimming at V came to 5 bases and at J to 2 bases, leaving 24 bases not matched to a gene. CDR3 size: 20 residues. The CDR3 reads CASSFGSRTGSTGWTYEQYF. In DNA, the CDR3 is TGCGCCAGCAGTTTCGGATCCCGGACAGGGTCTACAGGTTGGACCTACGAGCAGTACTTC.